The present TCR beta chain was sequenced within a study of early T cells in non-severe SARS-CoV-2 infection. Across the study: Sequencing targeted bulk RNA from unsorted whole blood, leaving chains unpaired. Study outcomes and limitations: The study's VDJdb matching favored anti-spike CD8 responses and missed private and CD4 specificities.

The CDR3 sequence is 16 residues long. J was trimmed by 5 bases and V by 2 bases; bases with no gene match: 7. Germline loops: CDR1 KGHSH, CDR2 LQKENI. Separate cDNA molecules each had unique molecular identifiers attached to them. TCRdb ran MiXCR on the 5' RACE reads and lists one entry per CDR3 protein. The sample contains tens of thousands of distinct CDR3 sequences, 12% of which appear only once. In its sample, this clonotype was seen many times. Its antigen is still unknown. The origin of this receptor is an adult who was a healthcare worker with PCR-confirmed SARS-CoV-2 infection or an uninfected control (not recorded which). The sequencing input was whole blood. The chain employs TRBV18 and TRBJ2-1, with 9 bases that match TRBD2. CDR3 nucleotides: TGTGCCAGCTCACCAAGGTCGGGGACTAGCCACAATGAGCAGTTCTTC. Amino acid sequence: CASSPRSGTSHNEQFF.